The text below deals with one TCR beta chain. Its antigen is unknown. The data are from a study of T cell responses to AZD1222 COVID-19 vaccine. Study-wide points: Donors were largely white British and mainly female; clonal diversity was possibly underestimated. Close to half of spike-specific TCRs reportedly recognize unmutated variant regions. Baseline testing showed seropositivity in only a handful of AZD1222 recipients. The breadth and depth of Spike-specific TCRs increased once two AZD1222 doses had been given.

Sequencing used immunoSEQ multiplex PCR; TCRdb keeps in-frame clones, though not all of them. The table shows tens of thousands of clones, with approximately 88% occurring only once. The J segment lost 2 bases and the V segment lost 6 bases, leaving 7 bases of the junction unmatched. In germline, CDR1 is KGHSH, CDR2 LQKENI. This CDR3 is 15 amino acids long. This chain joins TRBV18 and TRBJ1-3; 7 positions match TRBD1. The material was peripheral blood, obtained on day 0 of MenACWY control vaccination. This clonotype was sampled from an adult in good health. The CDR3: CASSSGGTAGNTIYF. DNA for the CDR3: TGTGCCAGCTCCAGCGGCGGGACAGCTGGAAACACCATATATTTT.